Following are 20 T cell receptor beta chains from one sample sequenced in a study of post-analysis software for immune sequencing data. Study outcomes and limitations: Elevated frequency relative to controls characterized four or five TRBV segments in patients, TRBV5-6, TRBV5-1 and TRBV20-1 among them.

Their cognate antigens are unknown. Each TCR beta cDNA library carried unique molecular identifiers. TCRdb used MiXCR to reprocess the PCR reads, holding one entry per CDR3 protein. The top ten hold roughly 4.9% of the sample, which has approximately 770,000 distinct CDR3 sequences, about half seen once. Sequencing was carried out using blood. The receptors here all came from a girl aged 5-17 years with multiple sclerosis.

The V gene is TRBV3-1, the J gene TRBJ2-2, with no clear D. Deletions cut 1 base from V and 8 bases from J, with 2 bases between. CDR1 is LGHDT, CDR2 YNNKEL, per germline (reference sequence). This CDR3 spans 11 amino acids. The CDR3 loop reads CASSQVGELFF. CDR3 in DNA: TGTGCCAGCAGCCAAGTTGGGGAGCTGTTTTTT.

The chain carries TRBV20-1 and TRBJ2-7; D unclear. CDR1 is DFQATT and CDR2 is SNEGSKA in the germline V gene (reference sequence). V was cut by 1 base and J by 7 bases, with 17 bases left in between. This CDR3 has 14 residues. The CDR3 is CSARAPVPYNEQYF. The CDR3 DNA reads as TGCAGTGCTAGAGCCCCAGTCCCCTACAATGAGCAGTACTTC.

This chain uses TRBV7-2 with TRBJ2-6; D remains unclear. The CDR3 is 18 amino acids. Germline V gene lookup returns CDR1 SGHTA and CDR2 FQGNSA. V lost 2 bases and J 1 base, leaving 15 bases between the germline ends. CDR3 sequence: CASSLFGGTLSGANVLTF. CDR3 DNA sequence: TGTGCCAGCAGCTTATTTGGCGGAACCCTATCTGGGGCCAACGTCCTGACTTTC.

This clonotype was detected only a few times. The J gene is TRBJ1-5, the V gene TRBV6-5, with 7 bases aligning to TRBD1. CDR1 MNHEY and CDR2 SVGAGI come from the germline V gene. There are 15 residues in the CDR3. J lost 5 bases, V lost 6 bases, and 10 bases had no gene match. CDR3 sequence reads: CASSSRGDRDQPQHF. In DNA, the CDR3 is TGTGCCAGCAGCTCTCGGGGCGACAGGGATCAGCCCCAGCATTTT.

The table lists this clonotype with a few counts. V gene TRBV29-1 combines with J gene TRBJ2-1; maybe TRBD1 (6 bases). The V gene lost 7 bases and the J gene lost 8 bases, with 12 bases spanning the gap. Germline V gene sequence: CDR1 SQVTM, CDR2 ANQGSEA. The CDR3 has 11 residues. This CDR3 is CSASQGYEQFF. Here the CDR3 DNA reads TGCAGCGCATCTCAGGGGTATGAGCAGTTCTTC.

For the CDR3, the DNA is TGTGCCAGCAACGGGGCTAGAGACACCGGGGAGCTGTTTTTT. Encoded protein: CASNGARDTGELFF. The chain recombines TRBV12-3 or TRBV12-4 with TRBJ2-2; TRBD1 or TRBD2 may be the D gene (5 bases each). The CDR3 runs 14 residues. V was shortened by 7 bases and J by 3 bases, with 12 bases between the two germline ends.

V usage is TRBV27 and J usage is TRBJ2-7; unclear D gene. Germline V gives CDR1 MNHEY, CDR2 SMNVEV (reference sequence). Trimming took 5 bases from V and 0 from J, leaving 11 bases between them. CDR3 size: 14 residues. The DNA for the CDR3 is TGTGCCAGCAGTATTCTCACTGGCTCCTACGAGCAGTACTTC. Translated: CASSILTGSYEQYF.

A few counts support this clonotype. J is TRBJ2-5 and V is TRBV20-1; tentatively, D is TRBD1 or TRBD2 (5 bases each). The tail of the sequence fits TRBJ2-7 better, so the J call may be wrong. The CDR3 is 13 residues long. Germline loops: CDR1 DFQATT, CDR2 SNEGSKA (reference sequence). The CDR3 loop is CSALRDRDYEQYF. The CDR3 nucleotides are TGCAGTGCCCTCAGGGATCGGGACTACGAGCAGTACTTC.

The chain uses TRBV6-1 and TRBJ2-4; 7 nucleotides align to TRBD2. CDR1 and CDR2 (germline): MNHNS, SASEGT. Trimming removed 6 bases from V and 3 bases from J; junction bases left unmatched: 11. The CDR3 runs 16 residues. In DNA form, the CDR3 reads TGTGCCAGCAGGAAACTTATCCTAGCGGACAAAAACATTCAGTACTTC. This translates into CASRKLILADKNIQYF.

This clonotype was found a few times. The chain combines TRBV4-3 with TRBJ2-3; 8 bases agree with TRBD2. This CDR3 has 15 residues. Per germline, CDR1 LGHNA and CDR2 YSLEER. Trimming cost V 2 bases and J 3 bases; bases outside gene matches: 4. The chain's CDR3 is CASSQLGLATDTQYF. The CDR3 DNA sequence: TGCGCCAGCAGCCAATTAGGACTAGCTACAGATACGCAGTATTTT.

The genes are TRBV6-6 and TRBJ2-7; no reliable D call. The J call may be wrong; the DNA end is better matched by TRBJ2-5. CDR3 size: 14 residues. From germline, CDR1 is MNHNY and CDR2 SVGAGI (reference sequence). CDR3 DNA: TGTGCCAGCAGTTACTCCGGCCGGTGGGAGACCCAGTACTTC. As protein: CASSYSGRWETQYF.

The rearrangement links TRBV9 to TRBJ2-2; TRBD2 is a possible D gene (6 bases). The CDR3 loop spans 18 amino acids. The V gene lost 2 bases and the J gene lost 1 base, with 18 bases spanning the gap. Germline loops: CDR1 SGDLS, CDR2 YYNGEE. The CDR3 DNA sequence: TGTGCCAGCAGCGTCCCAAAGGAGGGCGGAGGGAACACCGGGGAGCTGTTTTTT. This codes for CASSVPKEGGGNTGELFF.

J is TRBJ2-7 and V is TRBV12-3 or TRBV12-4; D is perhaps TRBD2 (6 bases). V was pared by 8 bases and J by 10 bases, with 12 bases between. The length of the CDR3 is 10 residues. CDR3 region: CASSGGSQYF. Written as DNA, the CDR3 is TGTGCCAGCTCCGGAGGGTCCCAGTACTTC.

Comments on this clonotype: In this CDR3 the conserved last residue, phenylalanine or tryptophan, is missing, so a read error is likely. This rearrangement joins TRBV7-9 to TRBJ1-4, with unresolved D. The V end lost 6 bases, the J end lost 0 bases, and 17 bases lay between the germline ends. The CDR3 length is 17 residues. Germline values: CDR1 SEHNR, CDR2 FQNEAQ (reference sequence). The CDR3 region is CASSPRPEETTNEKLFL. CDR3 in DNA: TGTGCCAGCAGTCCCCGGCCGGAAGAGACAACTAATGAAAAACTGTTTCTT.

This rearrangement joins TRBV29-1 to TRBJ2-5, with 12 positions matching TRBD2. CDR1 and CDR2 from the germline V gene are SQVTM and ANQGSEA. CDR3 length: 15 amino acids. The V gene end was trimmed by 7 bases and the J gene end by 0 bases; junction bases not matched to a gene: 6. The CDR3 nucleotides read TGCAGCGCCAGGACTAGCGGGAATTACCAAGAGACCCAGTACTTC. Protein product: CSARTSGNYQETQYF.

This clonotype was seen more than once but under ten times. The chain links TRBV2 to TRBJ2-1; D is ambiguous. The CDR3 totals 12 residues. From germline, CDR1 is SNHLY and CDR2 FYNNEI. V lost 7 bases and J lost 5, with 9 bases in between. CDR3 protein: CASTPLHNEQFF. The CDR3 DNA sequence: TGTGCCAGCACACCACTTCACAATGAGCAGTTCTTC.

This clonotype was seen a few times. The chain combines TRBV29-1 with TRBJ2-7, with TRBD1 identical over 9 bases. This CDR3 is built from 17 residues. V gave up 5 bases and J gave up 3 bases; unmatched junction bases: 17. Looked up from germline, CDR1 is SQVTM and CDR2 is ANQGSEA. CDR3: CSVLRDRVGSGVYEQYF. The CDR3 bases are TGCAGCGTTCTCCGGGACAGGGTTGGGAGCGGGGTCTACGAGCAGTACTTC.

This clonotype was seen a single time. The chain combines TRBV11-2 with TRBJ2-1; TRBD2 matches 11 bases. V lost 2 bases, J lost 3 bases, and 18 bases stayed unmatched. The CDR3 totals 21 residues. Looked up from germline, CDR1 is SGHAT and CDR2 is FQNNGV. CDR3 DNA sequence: TGTGCCAGCAGCTTATTGTTGGGGACTAGCGGAGCCAGGGGATACTACAATGAGCAGTTCTTC. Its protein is CASSLLLGTSGARGYYNEQFF. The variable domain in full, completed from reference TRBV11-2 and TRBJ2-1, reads EAGVAQSPRYKIIEKRQSVAFWCNPISGHATLYWYQQILGQGPKLLIQFQNNGVVDDSQLPKDRFSAERLKGVDSTLKIQPAKLEDSAVYLCASSLLLGTSGARGYYNEQFFGPGTRLTVL.

The CDR3 DNA follows: TGCAGTGCTAGAGATGTACGGGGGACTGAAGCTTTCTTT. Protein sequence: CSARDVRGTEAFF. The chain links TRBV20-1 to TRBJ1-1, with TRBD1 as a possible D gene (5 bases). Per germline, CDR1 DFQATT and CDR2 SNEGSKA (reference sequence). V was shortened by 0 bases and J by 5 bases, with 10 bases between the two germline ends. The CDR3 runs 13 residues.

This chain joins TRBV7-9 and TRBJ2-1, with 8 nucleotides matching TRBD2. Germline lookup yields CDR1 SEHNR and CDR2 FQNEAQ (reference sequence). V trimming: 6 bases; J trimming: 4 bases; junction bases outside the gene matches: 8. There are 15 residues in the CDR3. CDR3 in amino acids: CASRTGLEPYNEQFF. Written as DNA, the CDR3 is TGTGCCAGCAGAACGGGACTAGAACCATACAATGAGCAGTTCTTC.